This TCR beta chain stems from a study of cytomegalovirus exposure and HLA in healthy donors (dated by TCRdb to the late 2010s). In terms of the full investigation: According to a later analysis, the roughly 120 validation repertoires were produced on the same platform as the roughly 600 repertoires of the first cohort. The study aimed to test whether cataloging public T cell receptors could reveal signatures of past pathogen exposure. The study combined high-throughput TCR immunosequencing, statistical association of individual TCRs with disease status, and machine learning to predict cytomegalovirus infection status. In addition to the first cohort of 666 subjects, a separate validation cohort of 130 or so different subjects was used.

The investigation overall reported the following: The study gave a list of about 160 TCR beta chains associated with cytomegalovirus. Three of the identified cytomegalovirus-associated TCR beta chains were confirmed in vitro to be specific for cytomegalovirus antigens. It was suggested by the authors that the approach could potentially be generalized to other disease states and immunological phenotypes. Most TCR sequences were observed very rarely across donors, whereas some public TCRs were present in many individuals. The validation cohort had no HLA typing available for a later analysis, so co-occurrence within that cohort was assessed over all 120 or so repertoires. The classifier was reported to diagnose cytomegalovirus status with high specificity and sensitivity in both the original cohort and the validation cohort. A later analysis found that TCRs clustered in the first cohort also tended to co-occur in the 130 or so validation repertoires, with just under 95% of cluster scores above 0.

The donors were included in the validation cohort of over a hundred subjects, a group kept apart from the 666-subject first cohort. CDR1 and CDR2 were assigned from the germline V gene as SGHRS and YFSETQ. Relative to germline, V is missing 0 bases and J is missing 6 bases, with 4 bases of the junction outside any gene match. The CDR3 runs 16 amino acids, cysteine and phenylalanine included. Here the CDR3 DNA is all that survives: 48 bases in frame from base 1. A remark on this clone: What this receptor recognizes is not known. One base away there is no much larger clone; base qualities are not given.

The library was generated by the immunoSEQ multiplex PCR assay. On the authors' methods: To diagnose cytomegalovirus status from the catalog of TCR beta chain sequences, a statistical classification framework was built. This immuneACCESS table, as held by TCRdb, lists in-frame sequences with V and J called but not all clones. Of the missing ones, under half trace to an unresolved V gene in checked studies; the others have no known cause. Clone size and the V and J calls come from that table; the DNA yielded D and trimming. The sample table contains 200,000 to 250,000 clones; only one count was recorded for around 87% of them. The ten largest account for 2.6% of the sample.

The V and J segments used are TRBV5-1 and TRBJ1-6, with TRBD1 identical over 9 junction bases. Sequenced: PBMCs. The clonotype originates from a man between 18 and 35 years old in good health and CMV-seronegative. CDR3 loop: CASSLAPGQGNSPLHF. The DNA sequence is given as TGCGCCAGCAGCTTGGCGCCGGGACAGGGTAATTCACCCCTCCACTTT.